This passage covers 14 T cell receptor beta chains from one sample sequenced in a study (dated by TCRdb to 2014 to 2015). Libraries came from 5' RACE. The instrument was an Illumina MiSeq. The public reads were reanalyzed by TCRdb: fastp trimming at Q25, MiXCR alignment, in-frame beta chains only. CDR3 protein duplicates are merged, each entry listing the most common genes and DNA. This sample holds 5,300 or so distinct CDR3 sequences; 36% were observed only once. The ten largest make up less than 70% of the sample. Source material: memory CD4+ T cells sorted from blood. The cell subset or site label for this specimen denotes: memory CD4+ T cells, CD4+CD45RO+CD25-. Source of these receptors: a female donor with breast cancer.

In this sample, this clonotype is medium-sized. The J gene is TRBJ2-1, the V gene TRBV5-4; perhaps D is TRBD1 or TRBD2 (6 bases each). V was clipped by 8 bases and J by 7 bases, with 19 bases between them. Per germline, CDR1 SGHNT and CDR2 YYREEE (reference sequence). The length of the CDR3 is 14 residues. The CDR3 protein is CASATRPGANEQFF. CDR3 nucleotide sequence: TGTGCCAGTGCCACCCGACCGGGGGCTAATGAGCAGTTCTTC.

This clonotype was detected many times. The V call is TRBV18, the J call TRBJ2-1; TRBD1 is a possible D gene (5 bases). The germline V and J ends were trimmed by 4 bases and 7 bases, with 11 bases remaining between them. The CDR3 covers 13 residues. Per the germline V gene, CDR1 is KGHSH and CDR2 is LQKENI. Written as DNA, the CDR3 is TGTGCCAGCTCACTACAGGACGGGAATGAGCAGTTCTTC. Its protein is CASSLQDGNEQFF.

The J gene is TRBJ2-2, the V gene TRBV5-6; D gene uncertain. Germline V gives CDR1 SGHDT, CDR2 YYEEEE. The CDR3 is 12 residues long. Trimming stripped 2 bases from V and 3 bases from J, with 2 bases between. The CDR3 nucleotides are TGTGCCAGCAGCTTCTACACCGGGGAGCTGTTTTTT. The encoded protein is CASSFYTGELFF.

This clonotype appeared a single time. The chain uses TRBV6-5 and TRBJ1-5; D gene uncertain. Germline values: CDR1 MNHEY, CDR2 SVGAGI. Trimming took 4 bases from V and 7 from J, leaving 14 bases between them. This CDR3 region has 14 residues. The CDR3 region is CASSSTFVGQPQHF. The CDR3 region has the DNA TGTGCCAGCAGTTCCACCTTCGTCGGACAGCCCCAGCATTTT.

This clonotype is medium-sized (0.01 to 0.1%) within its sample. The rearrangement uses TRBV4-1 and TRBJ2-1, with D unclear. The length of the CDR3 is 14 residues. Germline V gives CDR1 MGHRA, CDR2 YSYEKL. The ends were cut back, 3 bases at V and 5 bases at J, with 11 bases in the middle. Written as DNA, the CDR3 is TGCGCCAGCAGCCAGGCGACGGTCAACAATGAGCAGTTCTTC. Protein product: CASSQATVNNEQFF.

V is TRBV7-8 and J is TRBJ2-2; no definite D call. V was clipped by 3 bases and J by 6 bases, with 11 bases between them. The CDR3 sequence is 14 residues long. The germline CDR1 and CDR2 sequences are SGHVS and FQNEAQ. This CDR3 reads CASSLVRPAGELFF. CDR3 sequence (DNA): TGTGCCAGCAGCTTGGTCAGGCCAGCCGGGGAGCTGTTTTTT.

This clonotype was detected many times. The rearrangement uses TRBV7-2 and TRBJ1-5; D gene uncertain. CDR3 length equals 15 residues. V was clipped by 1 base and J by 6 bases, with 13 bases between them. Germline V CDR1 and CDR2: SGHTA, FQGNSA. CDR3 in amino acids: CASSLGGFGVQPQHF. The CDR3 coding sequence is TGTGCCAGCAGCTTAGGGGGTTTCGGGGTTCAGCCCCAGCATTTT.

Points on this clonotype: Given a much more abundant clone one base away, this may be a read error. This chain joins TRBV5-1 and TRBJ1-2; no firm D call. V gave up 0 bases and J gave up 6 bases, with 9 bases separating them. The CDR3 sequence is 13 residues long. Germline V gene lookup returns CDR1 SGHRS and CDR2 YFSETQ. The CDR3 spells CASSLARVDGYTF. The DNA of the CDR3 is TGCGCCAGCAGCTTGGCGAGGGTGGATGGCTACACCTTC. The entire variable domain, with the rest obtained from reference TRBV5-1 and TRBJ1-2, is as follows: KAGVTQTPRYLIKTRGQQVTLSCSPISGHRSVSWYQQTPGQGLQFLFEYFSETQRNKGNFPGRFSGRQFSNSRSEMNVSTLELGDSALYLCASSLARVDGYTFGSGTRLTVV.

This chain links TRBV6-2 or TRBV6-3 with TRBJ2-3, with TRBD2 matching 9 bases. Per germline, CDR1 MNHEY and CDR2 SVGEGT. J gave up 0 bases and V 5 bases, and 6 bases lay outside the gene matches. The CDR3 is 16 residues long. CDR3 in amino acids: CASSDRTSESTDTQYF. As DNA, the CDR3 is TGTGCCAGCAGTGACCGGACTAGCGAAAGCACAGATACGCAGTATTTT.

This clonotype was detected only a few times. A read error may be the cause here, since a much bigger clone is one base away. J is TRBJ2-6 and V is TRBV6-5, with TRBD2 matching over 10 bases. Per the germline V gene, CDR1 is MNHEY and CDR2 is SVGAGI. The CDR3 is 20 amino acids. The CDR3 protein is CASSTPWELAGNSGADVLTF. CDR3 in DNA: TGTGCCAGCAGTACGCCCTGGGAACTAGCGGGAAACTCTGGGGCCGACGTCCTGACTTTC.

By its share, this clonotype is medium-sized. This CDR3 is CASSYFYEQYF. CDR3 nucleotides: TGTGCCAGCAGTTACTTCTACGAGCAGTACTTC. V is TRBV6-2 or TRBV6-3 and J is TRBJ2-7; D unclear. Germline CDR1 MNHEY, CDR2 SVGEGT. This CDR3 is built from 11 residues. Trimming pared 1 base from V and 3 bases from J, leaving 1 base between.

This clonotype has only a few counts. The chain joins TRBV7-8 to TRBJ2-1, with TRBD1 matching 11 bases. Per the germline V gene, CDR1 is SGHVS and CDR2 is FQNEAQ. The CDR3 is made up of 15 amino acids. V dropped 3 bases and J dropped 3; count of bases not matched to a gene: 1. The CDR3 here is CASSLDRGLYNEQFF. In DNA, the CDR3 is TGTGCCAGCAGCTTGGACAGGGGGCTCTACAATGAGCAGTTCTTC. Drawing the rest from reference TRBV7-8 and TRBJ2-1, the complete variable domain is GAGVSQSPRYKVAKRGQDVALRCDPISGHVSLFWYQQALGQGPEFLTYFQNEAQLDKSGLPSDRFFAERPEGSVSTLKIQRTQQEDSAVYLCASSLDRGLYNEQFFGPGTRLTVL.

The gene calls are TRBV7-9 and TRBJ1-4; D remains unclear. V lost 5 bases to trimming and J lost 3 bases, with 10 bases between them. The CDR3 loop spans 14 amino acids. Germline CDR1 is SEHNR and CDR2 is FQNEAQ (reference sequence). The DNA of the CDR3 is TGTGCCAGCAGCCCCCGACGGGCTAATGAAAAACTGTTTTTT. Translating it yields CASSPRRANEKLFF.

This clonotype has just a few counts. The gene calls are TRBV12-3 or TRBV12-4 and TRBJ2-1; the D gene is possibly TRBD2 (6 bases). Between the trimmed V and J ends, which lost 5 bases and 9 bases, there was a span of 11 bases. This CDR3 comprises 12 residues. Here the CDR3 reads CASSRLETEQFF. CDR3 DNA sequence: TGTGCCAGCAGTCGACTAGAGACTGAGCAGTTCTTC.